The rows below give T cell receptor beta chains drawn from one sample of a study of monozygotic twins with inflammatory bowel disease. TCRdb derives one entry per CDR3 protein from the 5' RACE reads, leaving out DNA. This sample's clone table lists approximately 400,000 distinct CDR3 sequences. Material: blood. The receptor set was obtained from a human donor with ulcerative colitis or Crohn's disease, or a healthy co-twin of an affected twin (not recorded which). The CDR3 runs from the conserved cysteine through the conserved F or W.

TRBJ1-2 | TRBV18 | CASSPPIGDYGYTF
TRBJ1-3 | TRBV3-1 | CASSGQVQFSGNTIYF
TRBJ2-7 | TRBV4-2 | CASSLQGTYEQYF
TRBJ2-7 | TRBV12-3/TRBV12-4 | CASSDRSSYEQYF
TRBJ1-5 | TRBV19 | CASRTGEVQPQHF
TRBJ1-1 | TRBV12-5 | CASGLTGNTEAFF
TRBJ2-7 | TRBV30 | CAWSISYEQYF
TRBJ1-1 | TRBV6-5 | CASSYSISGWGTEAFF
TRBJ2-2 | TRBV6-1 | CASRTPGQFYTGELFF
TRBJ2-2 | TRBV15 | CATSGLRNTGELFF
TRBJ2-1 | TRBV18 | CASSPNRGEQFF
TRBJ2-4 | TRBV4-3 | CASSQDRADRGSNIQYF
TRBJ1-5 | TRBV4-3 | CASSQDGGGSNQPQHF
TRBJ2-5 | TRBV7-7 | CASSLTFQETQYF
TRBJ2-4 | TRBV20-1 | CSAAGQGENIQYF
TRBJ1-2 | TRBV12-3/TRBV12-4 | CASSFGGSAPENGYTF
TRBJ1-1 | TRBV7-2 | CASSSQGGANTEAFF
TRBJ2-7 | TRBV2 | CASSELAESYEQYF
TRBJ1-5 | TRBV19 | CASSDRGGDSNQPQHF
TRBJ2-3 | TRBV27 | CASSLSGLAGTDTQYF
TRBJ1-5 | TRBV12-3/TRBV12-4 | CASSPGGINQPQHF
TRBJ2-4 | TRBV4-1 | CASSQDLGTGRVLAKNIQYF
TRBJ2-4 | TRBV20-1 | CSANTPSELAKNIQYF
TRBJ2-3 | TRBV6-5 | CASSFSGGASDTQYF
TRBJ2-1 | TRBV6-5 | CASSWGGNSYNEQFF
TRBJ2-3 | TRBV29-1 | CSSADREITDTQYF
TRBJ2-6 | TRBV7-2 | CASSLVRGGSGANVLTF
TRBJ2-1 | TRBV7-6 | CASSLVRSKGYNEQFF
TRBJ2-7 | TRBV7-8 | CASSVFLYEQYF
TRBJ1-6 | TRBV6-5 | CASSYSTSSPLHF
TRBJ2-7 | TRBV7-2 | CASSKRDSLYEQYF
TRBJ1-1 | TRBV5-6 | CASSLDLGELMNTEAFF
TRBJ1-5 | TRBV20-1 | CSAGDETGNQPQHF
TRBJ2-2 | TRBV24-1 | CATSDLLGTANTGELFF
TRBJ1-6 | TRBV9 | CASSEGQVYNSPLHF
TRBJ2-7 | TRBV12-3/TRBV12-4 | CASSLALRGGREQYF
TRBJ2-3 | TRBV24-1 | CATSPGGATDTQYF
TRBJ2-4 | TRBV4-3 | CASSPQGAAKNIQYF
TRBJ2-1 | TRBV28 | CASSPSGGSNEQFF
TRBJ1-3 | TRBV21-1 | CASSKKGNTIYF
TRBJ2-1 | TRBV12-3/TRBV12-4 | CASSLGDNYNEQFF
TRBJ1-6 | TRBV24-1 | CATSEPTGEHSPLHF
TRBJ1-4 | TRBV6-1 | CASRDIAAYKKLFF
TRBJ2-7 | TRBV20-1 | CSARGRTEQYF
TRBJ1-5 | TRBV20-1 | CSVYRGGSNQPQHF
TRBJ2-2 | TRBV6-2/TRBV6-3 | CASSYGSHTGELFF
TRBJ2-7 | TRBV5-1 | CASSFDGQRPSYEQYF
TRBJ1-5 | TRBV6-1 | CASSGGQGPRGNQPQHF
TRBJ2-1 | TRBV7-2 | CASSLAERGDRVNEQFF
TRBJ2-7 | TRBV20-1 | CSARAEAGGYEQYF
TRBJ1-1 | TRBV5-1 | CASSLSGTGNTEAFF
TRBJ2-7 | TRBV4-3 | CASSQDQDGTYEQYF
TRBJ2-3 | TRBV24-1 | CATKSHRAADTQYF
TRBJ2-7 | TRBV27 | CASSFNRHEQYF
TRBJ2-1 | TRBV9 | CASSPRRGGYNEQFF
TRBJ2-1 | TRBV20-1 | CSFQRGGTDYNEQFF
TRBJ2-6 | TRBV5-1 | CASSLGTGSGANVLTF
TRBJ1-3 | TRBV25-1 | CASSARLISGNTIYF
TRBJ1-2 | TRBV7-9 | CASSLENKDGYTF
TRBJ2-3 | TRBV7-3 | CASSSSGPERGTQYF